The present TCR beta chain was sequenced within a study of TIL therapy for anti-PD-1-resistant metastatic lung cancer. As for the study in general: Tumors carried a median about 1.5 non-synonymous mutations per megabase.

Sequencing used immunoSEQ v3. Assay: immunoSEQ multiplex PCR; the TCRdb copy retains only in-frame clones and omits some. The sample carries tens of thousands of clones, less than 80% recorded once. Time point specified: pre-treatment sample, taken before nivolumab and TIL therapy. The study's findings and limits: The cohort had more treatment-naive, never-smoker and oncogene-addicted patients than typical.

Turning to this clone: Its matching antigen is unknown.

This receptor was obtained from a man in his sixties or seventies with non-small cell lung cancer. The starting material was blood, obtained at baseline.

CDR3 sequence: CSVTMGTGNTIYF. CDR3 bases: TGCAGCGTTACGATGGGGACTGGAAACACCATATATTTT. The chain employs TRBV29-1 and TRBJ1-3; D is unclear. The CDR3 extends over 13 amino acids. V lost 5 bases, J lost 2 bases, and 10 bases lay in between. CDR1 SQVTM and CDR2 ANQGSEA come from the germline V gene.